Here is one T cell receptor (beta chain) with its context. The data derive from a study of cytotoxic CD8 clonotypes in ibrutinib-treated CLL. The wider study: Roughly 25 partial and 2 complete responses; at median roughly 6 years, approximately 14 remitted, about 12 progressed.

Libraries were prepared by immunoSEQ multiplex PCR; TCRdb keeps only in-frame clonotypes and omits some of them. The sample consists of 15,000 to 20,000 clones, about 61% of them appearing once. The CDR3 covers 15 residues. From germline, CDR1 is SGHRS and CDR2 YFSETQ. J lost 5 bases, V lost 1 base, and 4 bases had no gene match. The chain links TRBV5-1 to TRBJ2-1; 9 nucleotides match TRBD2. This receptor was obtained from a human donor with chronic lymphocytic leukemia. The sample here was PBMCs, taken after 12 months of ibrutinib treatment. The DNA of the CDR3 is TGCGCCAGCAGCTTGAGCGTAGCGGGAGACAATGAGCAGTTCTTC. This translates into CASSLSVAGDNEQFF.